These 20 T cell receptor beta chains share one sample of origin, sequenced in a study of graft-versus-host responses after intestinal transplantation (dated by TCRdb to 2020 to 2023). Their antigen targets remain unknown. The sample's time point label, in plain terms: cells obtained before transplantation from donor or recipient. The library came from the immunoSEQ multiplex PCR assay. TCRdb retrieved this table from immuneACCESS and kept in-frame rearrangements only. Not all clones are present; in checked studies, unresolved V genes account for under half, and no reason is known for the remainder. This sample lists 96,000 or so clones; roughly 92% were detected once. The top ten clonotypes cover around 0.17% of the sample. The source was unstimulated CD4+ T cells sorted from spleen or lymph node cells, collected before intestinal transplant. Receptors were obtained from a human donor who received an intestinal transplant.

This chain links TRBV2 with TRBJ1-1; no reliable D call. Germline V lookup: CDR1 SNHLY, CDR2 FYNNEI. Trimming pared 8 bases from V and 0 bases from J, leaving 4 bases between. The CDR3 has 11 amino acids. The CDR3 bases are TGTGCCAGCGAGTTGAACACTGAAGCTTTCTTT. It specifies CASELNTEAFF.

The chain joins TRBV15 to TRBJ2-1, with 11 positions matching TRBD2. CDR1 is LNHNV and CDR2 is YYDKDF in the germline V gene (reference sequence). This CDR3 spans 19 amino acids. The V gene end was trimmed by 1 base and the J gene end by 8 bases; junction bases not matched to a gene: 16. The CDR3 coding sequence is TGTGCCACCAGCAGAGCACCCGCGGGACTAGCGGCCACAGGGGATGAGCAGTTCTTC. As protein: CATSRAPAGLAATGDEQFF.

The chain has TRBV5-6 and TRBJ1-1; D call uncertain. This CDR3 spans 14 amino acids. From germline, CDR1 is SGHDT and CDR2 YYEEEE. Trimming removed 2 bases from V and 3 bases from J, with 11 bases in between. The CDR3 loop reads CASSFGGGDTEAFF. CDR3 nucleotide sequence: TGTGCCAGCAGCTTCGGAGGTGGGGACACTGAAGCTTTCTTT.

This clone has only one observation. The chain has TRBV7-9 and TRBJ2-7; a weak D match, TRBD1 (5 bases). The germline gives CDR1 SEHNR, CDR2 FQNEAQ (reference sequence). There are 14 residues in the CDR3. V lost 3 bases, J lost 2 bases, and 11 bases lay in between. The CDR3 DNA reads TGTGCCAGCAGCTTGACAGCATCGACCTACGAGCAGTACTTC. Protein: CASSLTASTYEQYF. Filled out from reference TRBV7-9 and TRBJ2-7, the complete variable domain reads DTGVSQNPRHKITKRGQNVTFRCDPISEHNRLYWYRQTLGQGPEFLTYFQNEAQLEKSRLLSDRFSAERPKGSFSTLEIQRTEQGDSAMYLCASSLTASTYEQYFGPGTRLTVT.

The J gene is TRBJ1-2, the V gene TRBV5-1; D unclear. V dropped 0 bases and J dropped 8 bases, with 11 bases sitting between them. CDR3 size: 13 residues. CDR1 and CDR2 (germline): SGHRS, YFSETQ. CDR3 amino acids: CASSLEIGGGYTF. The CDR3 DNA follows: TGCGCCAGCAGCTTGGAGATTGGAGGCGGCTACACCTTC.

This chain links TRBV27 with TRBJ2-3; unclear D gene. The germline V and J ends were trimmed by 2 bases and 6 bases, with 15 bases remaining between them. CDR3 size: 15 residues. The V gene's germline CDR1 is MNHEY and CDR2 SMNVEV (reference sequence). The CDR3 is CASSLSLGSWDTQYF. The CDR3 DNA is TGTGCCAGCAGTTTAAGCTTGGGCTCCTGGGATACGCAGTATTTT.

The DNA of the CDR3 is TGCAGTGCCGAGCTTAGAGCCCAGTATTTT. Its translation is CSAELRAQYF. The chain links TRBV20-1 to TRBJ2-3; no definite D call. Germline-derived CDR1 and CDR2 are DFQATT and SNEGSKA (reference sequence). The CDR3 has 10 amino acids. Trimming left V 6 bases short and J 12 bases short, with 13 bases between.

V and J are TRBV30 and TRBJ1-6, with D hard to call. CDR1 GTSNPN and CDR2 SVGIG come from the germline V gene (reference sequence). Trimming left V 4 bases short and J 5 bases short, with 9 bases between. This CDR3 comprises 13 residues. The CDR3 protein is CAWNTGHNSPLHF. In nucleotides, the CDR3 is TGTGCCTGGAATACGGGTCATAATTCACCCCTCCACTTT.

This clone was seen once. Here the CDR3 omits its conserved ending phenylalanine or tryptophan, so a read error is the likely source. This rearrangement joins TRBV30 to TRBJ1-2; unclear D gene. The CDR3 sequence is 13 residues long. Germline V gene sequence: CDR1 GTSNPN, CDR2 SVGIG (reference sequence). The V end lost 2 bases, the J end lost 8 bases, and 15 bases lay between the germline ends. The CDR3 reads CAWSIIPNSGYTL. CDR3 in DNA: TGTGCCTGGAGTATCATACCCAATAGCGGCTACACCCTC.

This clone was detected once. DNA for the CDR3: TGTGCCAGCAGCACCAGGGGCGTCGGGGAGCTGTTTTTT. It codes for CASSTRGVGELFF. The chain has TRBV11-3 and TRBJ2-2, with D tentatively TRBD1 (6 bases). V lost 5 bases to trimming and J lost 7 bases, with 11 bases between them. The CDR3 consists of 13 residues. Germline loops: CDR1 SGHNT, CDR2 YENEEA.

V and J are TRBV6-1 and TRBJ2-7; 8 nucleotides match TRBD1. The CDR3 consists of 14 residues. Germline-derived CDR1 and CDR2 are MNHNS and SASEGT. V gave up 10 bases and J gave up 2 bases; unmatched junction bases: 10. The CDR3 reads CATRGQASPYEQYF. The CDR3 nucleotides are TGTGCCACTAGGGGACAGGCCTCCCCCTACGAGCAGTACTTC.

The gene calls are TRBV19 and TRBJ1-2; TRBD1 matches at 8 bases. Trimming cost V 1 base and J 8 bases; bases outside gene matches: 9. The CDR3 is made up of 15 amino acids. Germline CDR1 LNHDA, CDR2 SQIVND (reference sequence). The CDR3 protein is CASSIVQGATRGYTF. In DNA, the CDR3 is TGTGCCAGTAGTATAGTGCAGGGGGCAACGCGCGGCTACACCTTC.

This clone was observed a single time. The V gene is TRBV6-6, the J gene TRBJ2-1; D is unresolved. V lost 7 bases, J lost 0 bases, and 7 bases lay in between. CDR1 MNHNY and CDR2 SVGAGI come from the germline V gene (reference sequence). CDR3 length: 13 amino acids. The CDR3, as DNA: TGTGCCAGCACGCGAATCTCCTACAATGAGCAGTTCTTC. Amino acid sequence: CASTRISYNEQFF.

The genes are TRBV19 and TRBJ2-7, with TRBD1 as a possible D gene (6 bases). The V and J ends lost 3 bases and 2 bases respectively, with 14 bases between them. The CDR3 runs to 15 residues. The germline CDR1 and CDR2 sequences are LNHDA and SQIVND (reference sequence). CDR3 protein: CASSIQAGVPYEQYF. CDR3 bases: TGTGCCAGTAGTATCCAGGCAGGGGTCCCCTACGAGCAGTACTTC.

The gene calls are TRBV19 and TRBJ1-2, with D hard to call. Trimming cost V 6 bases and J 5 bases, with 16 bases left between them. The CDR3 contains 14 residues. CDR1 and CDR2 (germline): LNHDA, SQIVND (reference sequence). The CDR3, as DNA: TGTGCCAGTAGGGACCCGGGAGGGAGTTATGGCTACACCTTC. Translation gives CASRDPGGSYGYTF. Using reference TRBV19 and TRBJ1-2 for the parts outside the CDR3, the full variable domain is DGGITQSPKYLFRKEGQNVTLSCEQNLNHDAMYWYRQDPGQGLRLIYYSQIVNDFQKGDIAEGYSVSREKKESFPLTVTSAQKNPTAFYLCASRDPGGSYGYTFGSGTRLTVV.

The V call is TRBV30, the J call TRBJ2-6; possibly TRBD1 for D (6 bases). Germline lookup yields CDR1 GTSNPN and CDR2 SVGIG (reference sequence). The CDR3 length is 22 residues. V was cut by 0 bases and J by 0 bases, with 27 bases left in between. The CDR3 spells CAWSVFQKGVPSADSGANVLTF. In DNA, the CDR3 is TGTGCCTGGAGTGTCTTTCAGAAGGGGGTACCGTCAGCAGACTCTGGGGCCAACGTCCTGACTTTC.

This chain links TRBV30 with TRBJ1-4; D call uncertain. Deletions cut 3 bases from V and 2 bases from J, with 13 bases between. This CDR3 comprises 15 residues. Germline V gene data show CDR1 as GTSNPN and CDR2 as SVGIG (reference sequence). CDR3 sequence reads: CAWRQNAGTNEKLFF. The CDR3 DNA reads TGTGCCTGGAGACAGAATGCCGGCACTAATGAAAAACTGTTTTTT.

This CDR3 reads CASSGDSNEQFF. CDR3 DNA sequence: TGTGCCAGCAGTGGGGACAGCAATGAGCAGTTCTTC. The rearrangement joins TRBV2 to TRBJ2-1, with 7 bases identical to TRBD1. The CDR3 length is 12 residues. Unmatched junction bases numbered 0, after V lost 4 bases and J lost 6 bases. Germline V CDR1 and CDR2: SNHLY, FYNNEI.

The rearrangement links TRBV5-1 to TRBJ1-2; D ambiguous. Trimming took off 2 bases at V and 3 bases at J, with 8 bases between the two ends. The CDR3 length is 13 residues. The germline CDR1 and CDR2 sequences are SGHRS and YFSETQ. The CDR3 sequence is CASSLPGDYGYTF. Written as DNA, the CDR3 is TGCGCCAGCAGCTTACCCGGAGACTATGGCTACACCTTC. The whole variable domain, filled in from reference TRBV5-1 and TRBJ1-2, reads KAGVTQTPRYLIKTRGQQVTLSCSPISGHRSVSWYQQTPGQGLQFLFEYFSETQRNKGNFPGRFSGRQFSNSRSEMNVSTLELGDSALYLCASSLPGDYGYTFGSGTRLTVV.

The chain carries TRBV2 and TRBJ1-2; the D gene is possibly TRBD1 (6 bases). V dropped 6 bases and J dropped 0 bases, with 14 bases sitting between them. Germline V gene lookup returns CDR1 SNHLY and CDR2 FYNNEI. The CDR3 runs 15 residues. This CDR3 is CASREERGTNYGYTF. The CDR3 coding sequence is TGTGCCAGCAGAGAGGAGAGGGGGACTAACTATGGCTACACCTTC.